This T cell receptor (beta chain) stems from a study of blood T cell repertoires in COVID-19. Data came from immunoSEQ multiplex PCR; TCRdb stores just in-frame clones and leaves some out. Of over 200,000 clones in the sample, about 87% were seen once. This CDR3 has 15 residues. V dropped 7 bases and J dropped 0; count of bases not matched to a gene: 8. Per the germline V gene, CDR1 is LNHDA and CDR2 is SQIVND (reference sequence). The TCR comes from a young man with acute COVID-19. The chain has TRBV19 and TRBJ1-2; 7 bases are shared with TRBD1. Sequencing used PBMCs or T cells enriched from blood (not recorded which). CDR3 DNA: TGTGCCAGTACCCGACAGGGCCGAACTAACTATGGCTACACCTTC. Translation: CASTRQGRTNYGYTF.